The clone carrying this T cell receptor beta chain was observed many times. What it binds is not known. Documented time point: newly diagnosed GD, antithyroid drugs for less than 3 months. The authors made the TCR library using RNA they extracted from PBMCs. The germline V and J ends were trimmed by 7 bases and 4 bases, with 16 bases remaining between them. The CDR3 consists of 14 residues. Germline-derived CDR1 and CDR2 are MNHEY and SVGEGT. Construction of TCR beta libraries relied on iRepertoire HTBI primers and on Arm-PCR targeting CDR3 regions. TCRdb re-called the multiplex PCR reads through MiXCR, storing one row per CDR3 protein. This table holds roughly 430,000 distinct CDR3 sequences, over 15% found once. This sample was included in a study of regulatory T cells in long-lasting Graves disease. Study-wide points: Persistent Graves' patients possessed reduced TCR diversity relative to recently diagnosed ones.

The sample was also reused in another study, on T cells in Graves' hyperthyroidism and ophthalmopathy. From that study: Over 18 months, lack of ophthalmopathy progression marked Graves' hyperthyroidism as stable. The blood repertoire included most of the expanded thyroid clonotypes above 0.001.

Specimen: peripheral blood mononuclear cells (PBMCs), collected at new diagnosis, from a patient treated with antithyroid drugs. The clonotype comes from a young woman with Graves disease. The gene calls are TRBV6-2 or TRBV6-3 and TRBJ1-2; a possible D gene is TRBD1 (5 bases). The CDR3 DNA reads TGTGCCAGCATTAAGGACACCTCGGCCTATGGCTACACCTTC. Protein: CASIKDTSAYGYTF.